This T cell receptor beta chain appears in the sequencing data of a study of CD8+ T cells in alopecia areata. Regarding treatment: oral pan-JAK inhibitor, 5-10 mg twice daily. The researchers isolated CD4+ and CD8+ T cells from PBMCs by sorting. Sequencing used cDNA as its template, made by extracting RNA and reverse transcribing it. Clones were read by immunoSEQ multiplex PCR, and TCRdb kept only the in-frame ones, dropping some. This table holds 130,000 or so clones, 86% found once. Germline CDR1 reads SNHLY; CDR2 reads FYNNEI. This CDR3 region has 15 residues. Trimming took off 6 bases at V and 0 bases at J, with 13 bases between the two ends.

The starting material was CD8+ T cells sorted from blood, obtained at week 4, from a patient treated with tofacitinib. The rearrangement joins TRBV2 to TRBJ2-3; no firm D call. The sequence came from a human donor with alopecia areata. For the CDR3, the DNA is TGTGCCAGCAGGTCCTGGACCGACAGCACAGATACGCAGTATTTT. It specifies CASRSWTDSTDTQYF.